The entry that follows covers one TCR beta chain sequence. This entry is derived from a study of blood T cell repertoires in COVID-19. Across the whole study: Acute and convalescent COVID-19 specimens originated in the United States, Italy and Spain. Sample material is recorded as cDNA or gDNA derived from T cells, B-cell-depleted T cells, or PBMCs.

From germline, CDR1 is MNHEY and CDR2 SMNVEV (reference sequence). J lost 9 bases, V lost 0 bases, and 8 bases had no gene match. The CDR3 consists of 17 residues. Under the authors' procedure: Cell counts per sample came from amplifying reference gene primers. Method: immunoSEQ multiplex PCR; TCRdb's copy keeps in-frame clones and lacks some. The V and J calls and the clone size are those of that table, but D and trimming were determined from the DNA. The repertoire consists of about 40,000 clones, with more than 85% occurring once and the leading ten covering approximately 20%. This chain joins TRBV27 and TRBJ2-1; 13 positions match TRBD2. The sample comprised peripheral blood. This sequence was found in a man in his fifties or sixties in a cohort sampled during active COVID-19. This chain's CDR3 is CASSLSVGTSGTGEQFF. DNA for the CDR3: TGTGCCAGCAGTTTATCTGTCGGGACTAGCGGGACAGGTGAGCAGTTCTTC.